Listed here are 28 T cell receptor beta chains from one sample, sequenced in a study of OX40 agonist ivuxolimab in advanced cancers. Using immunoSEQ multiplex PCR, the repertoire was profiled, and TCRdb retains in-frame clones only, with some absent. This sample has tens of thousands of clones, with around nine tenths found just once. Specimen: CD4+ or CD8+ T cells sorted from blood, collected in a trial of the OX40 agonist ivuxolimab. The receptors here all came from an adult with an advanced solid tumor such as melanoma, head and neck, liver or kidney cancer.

The CDR3 is CASSLGRGDYEQYF. The CDR3, as DNA: TGTGCCAGCAGCTTGGGACGGGGGGACTACGAGCAGTACTTC. J is TRBJ2-7 and V is TRBV5-4, with 7 positions matching TRBD2. The V segment lost 0 bases and the J segment 3 bases; nucleotides outside the gene matches: 3. CDR1 and CDR2 (germline): SGHNT, YYREEE (reference sequence). The CDR3 loop spans 14 amino acids.

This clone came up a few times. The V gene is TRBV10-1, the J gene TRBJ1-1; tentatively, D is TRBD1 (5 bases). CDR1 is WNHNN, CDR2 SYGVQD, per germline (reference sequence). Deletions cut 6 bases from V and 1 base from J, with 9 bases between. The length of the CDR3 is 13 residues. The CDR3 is CASRETANTEAFF. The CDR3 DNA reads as TGCGCCAGCAGGGAGACAGCGAACACTGAAGCTTTCTTT.

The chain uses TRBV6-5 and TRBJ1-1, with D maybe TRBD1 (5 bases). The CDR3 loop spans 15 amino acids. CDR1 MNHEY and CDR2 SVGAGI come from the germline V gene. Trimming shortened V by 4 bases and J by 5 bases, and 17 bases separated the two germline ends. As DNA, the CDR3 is TGTGCCAGCAGTTGGGACGGTATAATGAGAACTGAAGCTTTCTTT. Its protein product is CASSWDGIMRTEAFF.

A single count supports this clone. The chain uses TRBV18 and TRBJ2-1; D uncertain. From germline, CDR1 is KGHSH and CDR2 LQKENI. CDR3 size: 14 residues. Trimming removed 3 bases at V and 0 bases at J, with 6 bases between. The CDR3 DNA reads TGTGCCAGCTCACCCCGAAGCTCCTACAATGAGCAGTTCTTC. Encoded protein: CASSPRSSYNEQFF. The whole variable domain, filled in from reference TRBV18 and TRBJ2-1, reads NAGVMQNPRHLVRRRGQEARLRCSPMKGHSHVYWYRQLPEEGLKFMVYLQKENIIDESGMPKERFSAEFPKEGPSILRIQQVVRGDSAAYFCASSPRSSYNEQFFGPGTRLTVL.

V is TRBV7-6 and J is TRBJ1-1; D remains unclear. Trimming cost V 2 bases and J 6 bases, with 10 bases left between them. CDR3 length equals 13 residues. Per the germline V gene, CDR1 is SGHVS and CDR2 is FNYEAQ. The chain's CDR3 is CASSLPPDAEAFF. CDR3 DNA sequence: TGTGCCAGCAGCTTACCCCCGGACGCTGAAGCTTTCTTT.

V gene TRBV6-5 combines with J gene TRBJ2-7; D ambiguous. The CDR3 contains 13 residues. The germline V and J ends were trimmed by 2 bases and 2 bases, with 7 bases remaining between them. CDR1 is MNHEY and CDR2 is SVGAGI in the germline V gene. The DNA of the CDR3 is TGTGCCAGCAGTTACAACGTAGCCTACGAGCAGTACTTC. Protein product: CASSYNVAYEQYF.

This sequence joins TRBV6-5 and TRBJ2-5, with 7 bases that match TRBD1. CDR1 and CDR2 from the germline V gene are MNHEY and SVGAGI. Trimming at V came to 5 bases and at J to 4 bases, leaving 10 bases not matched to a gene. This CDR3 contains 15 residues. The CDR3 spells CASSRTGSQPETQYF. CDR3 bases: TGTGCCAGCAGTCGGACAGGTTCCCAGCCAGAGACCCAGTACTTC.

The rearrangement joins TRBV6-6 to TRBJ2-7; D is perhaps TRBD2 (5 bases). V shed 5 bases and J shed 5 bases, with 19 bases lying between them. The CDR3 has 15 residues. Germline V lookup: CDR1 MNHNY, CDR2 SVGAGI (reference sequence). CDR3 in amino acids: CASSDTREGADEQYF. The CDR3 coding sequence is TGTGCCAGCAGTGACACCCGAGAGGGCGCCGACGAGCAGTACTTC.

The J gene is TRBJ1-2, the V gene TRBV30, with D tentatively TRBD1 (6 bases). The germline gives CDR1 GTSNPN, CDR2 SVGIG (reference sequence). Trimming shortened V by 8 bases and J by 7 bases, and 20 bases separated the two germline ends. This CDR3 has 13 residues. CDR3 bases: TGTGCCCGCTTAGGCAGGGGACCGGGTGGCTACACCTTC. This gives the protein CARLGRGPGGYTF.

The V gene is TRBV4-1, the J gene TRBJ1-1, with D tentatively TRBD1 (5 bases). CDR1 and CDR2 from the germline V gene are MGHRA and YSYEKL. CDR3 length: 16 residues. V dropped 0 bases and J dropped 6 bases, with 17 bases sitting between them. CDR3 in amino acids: CASSQESGWGLPEAFF. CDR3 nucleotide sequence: TGCGCCAGCAGCCAAGAGTCAGGTTGGGGCCTACCTGAAGCTTTCTTT.

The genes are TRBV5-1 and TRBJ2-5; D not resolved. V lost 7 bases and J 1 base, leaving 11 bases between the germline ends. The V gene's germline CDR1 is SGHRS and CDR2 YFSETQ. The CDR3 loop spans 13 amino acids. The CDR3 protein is CASRPAGQETQYF. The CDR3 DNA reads TGCGCCAGCCGTCCAGCTGGCCAAGAGACCCAGTACTTC.

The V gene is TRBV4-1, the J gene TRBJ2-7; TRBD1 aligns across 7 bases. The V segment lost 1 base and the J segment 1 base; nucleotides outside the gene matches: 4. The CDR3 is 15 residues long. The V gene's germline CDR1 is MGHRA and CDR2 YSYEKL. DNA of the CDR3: TGCGCCAGCAGCCAAGTTCTACAGGGGTCCTACGAGCAGTACTTC. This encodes CASSQVLQGSYEQYF.

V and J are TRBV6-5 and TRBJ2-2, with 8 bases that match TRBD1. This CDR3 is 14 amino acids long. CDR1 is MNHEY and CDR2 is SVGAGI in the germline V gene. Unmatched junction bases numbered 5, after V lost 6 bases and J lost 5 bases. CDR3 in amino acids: CASSLRDRTGELFF. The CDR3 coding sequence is TGTGCCAGCAGCCTCCGGGACAGGACCGGGGAGCTGTTTTTT.

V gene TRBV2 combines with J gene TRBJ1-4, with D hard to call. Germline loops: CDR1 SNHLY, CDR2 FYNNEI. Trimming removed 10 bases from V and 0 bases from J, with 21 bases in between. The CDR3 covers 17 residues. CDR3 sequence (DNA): TGTGCCACCCGCTTCCCCCTCCAGACGGCAACTAATGAAAAACTGTTTTTT. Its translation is CATRFPLQTATNEKLFF.

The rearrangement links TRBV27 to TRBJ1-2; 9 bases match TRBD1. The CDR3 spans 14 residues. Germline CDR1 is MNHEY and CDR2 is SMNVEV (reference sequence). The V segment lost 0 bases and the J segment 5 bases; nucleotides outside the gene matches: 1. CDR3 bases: TGTGCCAGCAGTTTATCGGGGACAGGGTATGGCTACACCTTC. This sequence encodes CASSLSGTGYGYTF.

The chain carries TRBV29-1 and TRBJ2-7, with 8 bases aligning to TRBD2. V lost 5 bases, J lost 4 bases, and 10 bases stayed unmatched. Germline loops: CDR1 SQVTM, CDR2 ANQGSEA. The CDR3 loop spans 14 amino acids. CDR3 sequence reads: CSVMVAGQEYEQYF. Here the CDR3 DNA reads TGCAGCGTTATGGTAGCGGGGCAGGAATACGAGCAGTACTTC.

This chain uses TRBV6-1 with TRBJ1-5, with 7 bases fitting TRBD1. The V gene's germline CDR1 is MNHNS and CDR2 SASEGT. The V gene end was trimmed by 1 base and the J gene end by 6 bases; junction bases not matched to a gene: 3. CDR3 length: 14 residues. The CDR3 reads CASSEERGLQPQHF. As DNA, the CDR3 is TGTGCCAGCAGTGAAGAAAGGGGGCTTCAGCCCCAGCATTTT.

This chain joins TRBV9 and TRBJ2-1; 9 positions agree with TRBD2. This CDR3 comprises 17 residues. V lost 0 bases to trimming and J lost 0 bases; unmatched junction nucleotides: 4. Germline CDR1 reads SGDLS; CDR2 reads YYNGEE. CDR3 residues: CASSVGRRGGSYNEQFF. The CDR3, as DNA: TGTGCCAGCAGCGTAGGTCGGCGGGGGGGCTCCTACAATGAGCAGTTCTTC.

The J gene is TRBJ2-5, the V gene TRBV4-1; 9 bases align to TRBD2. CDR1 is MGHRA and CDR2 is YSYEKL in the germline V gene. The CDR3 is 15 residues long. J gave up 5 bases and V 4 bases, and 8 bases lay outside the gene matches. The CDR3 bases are TGCGCCAGCAGCCTCCAGCGGGGGGAGATGGAGACCCAGTACTTC. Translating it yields CASSLQRGEMETQYF.

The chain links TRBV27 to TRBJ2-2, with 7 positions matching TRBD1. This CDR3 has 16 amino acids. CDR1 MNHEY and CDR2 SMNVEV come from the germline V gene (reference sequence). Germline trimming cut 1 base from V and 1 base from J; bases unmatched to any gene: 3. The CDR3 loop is CASSLFDRVNTGELFF. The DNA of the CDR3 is TGTGCCAGCAGTTTATTTGACAGGGTGAACACCGGGGAGCTGTTTTTT.

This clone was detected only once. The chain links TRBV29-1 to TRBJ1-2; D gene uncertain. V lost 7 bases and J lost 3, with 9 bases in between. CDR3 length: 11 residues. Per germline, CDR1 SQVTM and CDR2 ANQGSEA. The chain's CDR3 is CSASKDYGYTF. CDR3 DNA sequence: TGCAGCGCTTCGAAGGACTATGGCTACACCTTC.

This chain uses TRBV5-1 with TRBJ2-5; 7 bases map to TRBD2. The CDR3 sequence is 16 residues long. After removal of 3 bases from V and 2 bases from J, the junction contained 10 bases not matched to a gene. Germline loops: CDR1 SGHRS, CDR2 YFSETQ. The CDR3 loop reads CASSWPLWGGQETQYF. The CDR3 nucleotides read TGCGCCAGCAGCTGGCCCCTTTGGGGGGGACAAGAGACCCAGTACTTC. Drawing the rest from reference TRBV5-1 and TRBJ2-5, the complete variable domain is KAGVTQTPRYLIKTRGQQVTLSCSPISGHRSVSWYQQTPGQGLQFLFEYFSETQRNKGNFPGRFSGRQFSNSRSEMNVSTLELGDSALYLCASSWPLWGGQETQYFGPGTRLLVL.

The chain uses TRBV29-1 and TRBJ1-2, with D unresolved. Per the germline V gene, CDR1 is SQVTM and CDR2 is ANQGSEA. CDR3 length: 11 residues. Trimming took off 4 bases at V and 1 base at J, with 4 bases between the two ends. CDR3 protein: CSVGFNYGYTF. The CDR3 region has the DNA TGCAGCGTTGGGTTTAACTATGGCTACACCTTC.

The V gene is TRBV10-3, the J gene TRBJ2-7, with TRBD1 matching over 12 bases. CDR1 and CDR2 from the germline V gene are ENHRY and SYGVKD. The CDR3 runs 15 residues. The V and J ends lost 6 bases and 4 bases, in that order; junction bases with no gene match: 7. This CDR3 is CAIRAGTGGDYEQYF. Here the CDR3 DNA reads TGTGCCATCAGAGCCGGGACAGGGGGCGATTACGAGCAGTACTTC.

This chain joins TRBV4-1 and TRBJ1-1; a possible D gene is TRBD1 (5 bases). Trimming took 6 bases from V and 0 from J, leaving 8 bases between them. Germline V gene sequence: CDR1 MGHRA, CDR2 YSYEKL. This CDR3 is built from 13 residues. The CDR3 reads CASSRGVNTEAFF. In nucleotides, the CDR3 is TGCGCCAGCAGTCGGGGGGTGAACACTGAAGCTTTCTTT.

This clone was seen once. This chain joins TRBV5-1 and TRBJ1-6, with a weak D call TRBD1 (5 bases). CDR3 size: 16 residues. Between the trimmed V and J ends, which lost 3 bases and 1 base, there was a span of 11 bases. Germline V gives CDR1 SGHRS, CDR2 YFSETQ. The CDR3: CASSSGRGSYNSPLHF. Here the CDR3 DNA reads TGCGCCAGCAGCTCGGGGAGGGGATCCTATAATTCACCCCTCCACTTT.

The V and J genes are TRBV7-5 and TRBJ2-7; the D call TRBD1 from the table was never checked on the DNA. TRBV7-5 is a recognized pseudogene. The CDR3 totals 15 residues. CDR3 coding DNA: TGTGCCAGCAGCGTCGGACAGCCTGGCTCCTACGAGCAGTACTTC. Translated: CASSVGQPGSYEQYF.

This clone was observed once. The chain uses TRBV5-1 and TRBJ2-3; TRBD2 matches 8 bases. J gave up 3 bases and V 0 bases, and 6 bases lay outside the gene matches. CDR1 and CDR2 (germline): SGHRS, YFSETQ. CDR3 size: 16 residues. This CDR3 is CASSLEGGGKTDTQYF. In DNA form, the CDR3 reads TGCGCCAGCAGCTTGGAAGGCGGGGGGAAGACAGATACGCAGTATTTT.